The source of this TCR beta chain is a study of blood T cell repertoires in COVID-19. Looking at the study overall: COVID-19 samples, acute and convalescent, were from the United States, Italy and Spain. T cells, B-cell-depleted T cells, or PBMCs supplied cDNA or gDNA.

Trimming cost V 4 bases and J 2 bases, with 16 bases left between them. CDR1 and CDR2 (germline): MDHEN, SYDVKM. This CDR3 has 16 amino acids. Participants spanned ages roughly 18 to 95 years and resided in 24 US areas. Cohort assignment relied on participant-reported clinical history. Sequenced by immunoSEQ multiplex PCR; TCRdb stores in-frame clones only, minus some. The sample comprises a few hundred thousand clones, 75% to 90% of which are singletons, and around 3.2% rests with the top ten. The sample was PBMCs or T cells enriched from blood (not recorded which). The chain has TRBV28 and TRBJ2-3; a possible D gene is TRBD2 (6 bases). This clonotype was obtained from a woman younger than 30 in a cohort exposed to, infected with or recovered from COVID-19 (not recorded which). CDR3 loop: CASSSLGGGVTDTQYF. The CDR3, as DNA: TGTGCCAGCAGTTCGTTGGGTGGCGGGGTCACAGATACGCAGTATTTT.